Shown below are 22 T cell receptor beta chains from a single sample sequenced in a study of cytomegalovirus exposure and HLA in healthy donors. Amplification used 60 Vbeta primers and 13 Jbeta primers. Assay used: immunoSEQ multiplex PCR; TCRdb lists only in-frame clones, some missing. The sample records approximately 81,000 clones, 77% being singletons. Sample: PBMCs. The receptors come from a man aged 45-65 years in good health and CMV-seropositive.

The gene calls are TRBV4-2 and TRBJ1-1; no reliable D call. Germline CDR1 reads LGHNA; CDR2 reads YNFKEQ. Trimming stripped 3 bases from V and 6 bases from J, with 14 bases between. This CDR3 contains 14 residues. For the CDR3, the DNA is TGTGCCAGCAGCCAGGCGGGCGGTCCTCCTGAAGCTTTCTTT. This encodes CASSQAGGPPEAFF.

The table lists this clone with a count of one. The chain recombines TRBV5-3 with TRBJ2-7; 8 bases map to TRBD2. TRBV5-3 is marked as an open reading frame, function uncertain. The CDR3 is 13 residues long. V lost 10 bases to trimming and J lost 7 bases; unmatched junction nucleotides: 13. CDR3: CAGSGTRTREQYF. DNA for the CDR3: TGTGCCGGTAGCGGGACGCGTACGAGAGAGCAGTACTTC.

The gene calls are TRBV7-9 and TRBJ2-5; TRBD2 matches at 10 bases. V shed 2 bases and J 5 bases; nucleotides not matched to a gene: 5. In germline, CDR1 is SEHNR, CDR2 FQNEAQ (reference sequence). This CDR3 region has 15 residues. CDR3 bases: TGTGCCAGCAGCTTAATACTAGCGGGAACGGAGACCCAGTACTTC. Translating it yields CASSLILAGTETQYF.

This chain uses TRBV5-8 with TRBJ2-7; the match to TRBD1 covers 10 bases. Germline V gene lookup returns CDR1 SGHTS and CDR2 YDEGEE. V lost 2 bases to trimming and J lost 3 bases; unmatched junction nucleotides: 14. The CDR3 spans 18 residues. The CDR3 reads CASSFGDRGFFASYEQYF. Here the CDR3 DNA reads TGTGCCAGCAGCTTTGGGGACAGGGGTTTTTTTGCGAGCTACGAGCAGTACTTC.

This clone came up once. CDR3 in amino acids: CASSHLDLGAKLFF. The CDR3 nucleotides are TGCGCCAGCAGCCACCTCGACTTAGGAGCAAAACTGTTTTTT. J is TRBJ1-4 and V is TRBV4-1; no definite D call. The germline V gene has CDR1 MGHRA and CDR2 YSYEKL. This CDR3 spans 14 amino acids. V was pared by 3 bases and J by 10 bases, with 15 bases between.

The rearrangement uses TRBV10-1 and TRBJ2-5; a possible D gene is TRBD2 (5 bases). The CDR3 extends over 12 amino acids. From germline, CDR1 is WNHNN and CDR2 SYGVQD (reference sequence). Trimming pared 9 bases from V and 3 bases from J, leaving 11 bases between. The CDR3 DNA sequence: TGCGCCAGACATCGGAGGAAAGAGACCCAGTACTTC. It yields the protein CARHRRKETQYF.

The V call is TRBV2, the J call TRBJ1-6; D unresolved. The V end lost 10 bases, the J end lost 6 bases, and 13 bases lay between the germline ends. Looked up from germline, CDR1 is SNHLY and CDR2 is FYNNEI. The CDR3 contains 13 residues. Here the CDR3 DNA reads TGTGCCACCCTGGGAGAGTTTAATTCACCCCTCCACTTT. This codes for CATLGEFNSPLHF.

The chain is built from TRBV10-3 and TRBJ2-1; D is unclear. This CDR3 has 11 residues. V was clipped by 0 bases and J by 10 bases, with 4 bases between them. Germline values: CDR1 ENHRY, CDR2 SYGVKD. The CDR3 protein is CAISESEEQFF. CDR3 DNA sequence: TGTGCCATCAGTGAGTCGGAGGAGCAGTTCTTC.

This clone has a handful of counts. V usage is TRBV27 and J usage is TRBJ1-2; 9 nucleotides match TRBD1. The CDR3 extends over 14 amino acids. Per germline, CDR1 MNHEY and CDR2 SMNVEV (reference sequence). V shed 5 bases, J shed 8 bases, and the junction held 9 bases outside the gene matches. CDR3 residues: CASSPSGTGRGYTF. CDR3 bases: TGTGCCAGCAGTCCATCCGGGACAGGGCGCGGCTACACCTTC.

CDR3 protein: CASTYRDRNAYEQYF. CDR3 coding DNA: TGTGCCAGCACCTACCGGGACAGAAATGCCTACGAGCAGTACTTC. The rearrangement uses TRBV2 and TRBJ2-7; 7 bases line up with TRBD1. Trimming at V came to 7 bases and at J to 2 bases, leaving 11 bases not matched to a gene. In germline, CDR1 is SNHLY, CDR2 FYNNEI. CDR3 size: 15 residues.

This clone was seen only once. This chain connects TRBV5-1 to TRBJ1-1; 8 bases fit TRBD1. CDR1 and CDR2 (germline): SGHRS, YFSETQ. With 3 bases clipped from V and 8 bases from J, the junction kept 3 bases outside the gene matches. CDR3 length equals 12 residues. CDR3 nucleotides: TGCGCCAGCAGCTGGGGACAGGAGGAAGCTTTCTTT. Its protein product is CASSWGQEEAFF.

CDR3 DNA sequence: TGCAGCGTGTATGGACAGGGGTCCTCCTACAATGAGCAGTTCTTC. It yields the protein CSVYGQGSSYNEQFF. V is TRBV29-1 and J is TRBJ2-1, with 9 bases fitting TRBD1. The length of the CDR3 is 15 residues. V lost 6 bases, J lost 0 bases, and 6 bases stayed unmatched. The germline CDR1 and CDR2 sequences are SQVTM and ANQGSEA.

The V call is TRBV5-1, the J call TRBJ2-7; TRBD2 matches 7 bases. Germline V CDR1 and CDR2: SGHRS, YFSETQ. Germline trimming cut 0 bases from V and 5 bases from J; bases unmatched to any gene: 5. The CDR3 consists of 14 residues. The CDR3, as DNA: TGCGCCAGCAGCTTGGAGGCAGGGACTAACGAGCAGTACTTC. This gives the protein CASSLEAGTNEQYF.

This clone was seen a handful of times. V and J are TRBV11-3 and TRBJ1-1, with 7 bases identical to TRBD1. Per the germline V gene, CDR1 is SGHNT and CDR2 is YENEEA. This CDR3 has 15 amino acids. J lost 3 bases, V lost 7 bases, and 11 bases had no gene match. CDR3 sequence: CASTSSGTDHTEAFF. The CDR3 DNA follows: TGTGCCAGCACGTCATCCGGGACAGACCACACTGAAGCTTTCTTT.

The chain couples TRBV5-5 to TRBJ2-7; a weak D match, TRBD1 (6 bases). The V gene's germline CDR1 is SGHKS and CDR2 YYEKEE (reference sequence). Deletions cut 0 bases from V and 7 bases from J, with 17 bases between. CDR3 length: 15 residues. The CDR3 region has the DNA TGTGCCAGCAGCTTGGTTAAGGGGGAATCGGGAGAGCAGTACTTC. Encoded protein: CASSLVKGESGEQYF.

V and J are TRBV11-3 and TRBJ1-2; D not certain. The CDR3 sequence is 12 residues long. CDR1 and CDR2 (germline): SGHNT, YENEEA. The germline V and J ends were trimmed by 0 bases and 8 bases, with 7 bases remaining between them. The CDR3 here is CASSLDVGGYTF. In nucleotides, the CDR3 is TGTGCCAGCAGCTTAGATGTTGGCGGCTACACCTTC.

The chain recombines TRBV6-4 with TRBJ2-2, with 7 bases that match TRBD2. Germline trimming cut 0 bases from V and 2 bases from J; bases unmatched to any gene: 3. This CDR3 is 16 amino acids long. CDR1 is MRHNA and CDR2 is SNTAGT in the germline V gene. CDR3: CASSDSSSGNTGELFF. The DNA of the CDR3 is TGTGCCAGCAGTGACTCGTCTAGCGGAAACACCGGGGAGCTGTTTTTT.

J is TRBJ1-2 and V is TRBV5-6; D gene unclear. CDR1 is SGHDT and CDR2 is YYEEEE in the germline V gene. The CDR3 sequence is 16 residues long. Trimming removed 2 bases from V and 2 bases from J, with 16 bases in between. The CDR3 bases are TGTGCCAGCAGCTTCGGAAGATACGCGCGGAACTATGGCTACACCTTC. This sequence encodes CASSFGRYARNYGYTF.

The chain combines TRBV6-5 with TRBJ1-6; 8 bases are a match to TRBD1. The germline V gene has CDR1 MNHEY and CDR2 SVGAGI. The CDR3 consists of 14 residues. The ends lost 6 bases at V and 6 bases at J; junction bases unmatched: 4. This CDR3 is CASRPDRVNSPLHF. CDR3 in DNA: TGTGCCAGCAGACCGGACAGGGTTAATTCACCCCTCCACTTT.

The chain couples TRBV11-3 to TRBJ1-3; 8 bases match TRBD1. CDR3 length equals 17 residues. The V gene end was trimmed by 3 bases and the J gene end by 0 bases; junction bases not matched to a gene: 7. Germline CDR1 reads SGHNT; CDR2 reads YENEEA. The CDR3 DNA follows: TGTGCCAGCAGCTTTTTCTCGGGACAGGACTCTGGAAACACCATATATTTT. This codes for CASSFFSGQDSGNTIYF.

This chain joins TRBV11-3 and TRBJ1-1; D not certain. Trimming removed 3 bases from V and 8 bases from J, with 13 bases in between. The germline gives CDR1 SGHNT, CDR2 YENEEA. This CDR3 region has 13 residues. The chain's CDR3 is CASSLIDLGEAFF. The DNA for the CDR3 is TGTGCCAGCAGCTTGATTGATCTCGGGGAAGCTTTCTTT.

This clone has just one count. The gene calls are TRBV6-5 and TRBJ1-2, with 10 bases identical to TRBD1. V dropped 5 bases and J dropped 2; count of bases not matched to a gene: 5. The length of the CDR3 is 15 residues. Germline V gene lookup returns CDR1 MNHEY and CDR2 SVGAGI. CDR3 amino acids: CASSRPGQGNYGYTF. CDR3 DNA: TGTGCCAGCAGTCGGCCGGGACAGGGGAACTATGGCTACACCTTC.